These 16 T cell receptor beta chains were all obtained from the same sample, sequenced in a study of blood T cells in healthy people across ages. Through a sample-barcoded 5' primer and a J-beta primer mix, a second PCR was run for roughly 7 to 11 cycles. Each CDR3 protein is one row after TCRdb ran MiXCR on the 5' RACE reads. The repertoire consists of approximately 880,000 distinct CDR3 sequences, with roughly 43% occurring once and the leading ten covering roughly 13%. Sequencing was done on a sample of blood. These receptor sequences come from a man younger than 45 in good health.

As for this clonotype: Just one base apart from a much larger clone, this may be a read error. As DNA, the CDR3 is TGTGCCAGCAGCTCGGTCCAAGGGGGAGAGCAGTTCTTC. Its translation: CASSSVQGGEQFF. This rearrangement joins TRBV7-9 to TRBJ2-1; the D gene is possibly TRBD1 (6 bases). V was pared by 4 bases and J by 10 bases, with 14 bases between. The CDR3 runs 13 residues. Germline CDR1 reads SEHNR; CDR2 reads FQNEAQ (reference sequence). Full variable domain (missing parts from reference TRBV7-9 and TRBJ2-1): DTGVSQNPRHKITKRGQNVTFRCDPISEHNRLYWYRQTLGQGPEFLTYFQNEAQLEKSRLLSDRFSAERPKGSFSTLEIQRTEQGDSAMYLCASSSVQGGEQFFGPGTRLTVL.

The chain joins TRBV20-1 to TRBJ2-4; a possible D gene is TRBD2 (5 bases). CDR1 and CDR2 from the germline V gene are DFQATT and SNEGSKA (reference sequence). V gave up 0 bases and J gave up 3 bases, with 15 bases separating them. CDR3 length equals 16 residues. CDR3 bases: TGCAGTGCTAGAGACCCAGGCCGGGAAAGCAAAAACATTCAGTACTTC. The encoded protein is CSARDPGRESKNIQYF.

Concerning this clonotype: One end of the junction is discordant with germline, which a read error may explain. The rearrangement links TRBV4-2 to TRBJ2-7, with 8 bases lining up with TRBD1. CDR1 LGHNA and CDR2 YNFKEQ come from the germline V gene. The CDR3 spans 17 residues. The CDR3 loop is CVSSQAQAGGLSYEQYF. The CDR3 nucleotides read TGTGTCAGCAGCCAGGCTCAAGCAGGGGGCCTCTCCTACGAGCAGTACTTC.

This clonotype was recorded once. This chain joins TRBV5-1 and TRBJ1-2, with D perhaps matching TRBD1 (6 bases). Germline V CDR1 and CDR2: SGHRS, YFSETQ. V gave up 7 bases and J gave up 7 bases, with 17 bases separating them. This CDR3 is 13 amino acids long. The CDR3 reads CASSPGGDPGYTF. The CDR3 coding sequence is TGCGCCAGCTCACCCGGGGGCGATCCTGGCTACACCTTC.

This clonotype has more than one count but fewer than ten. The rearrangement joins TRBV4-2 to TRBJ1-5, with D unresolved. The V and J ends lost 0 bases and 4 bases respectively, with 16 bases between them. Germline V gene data show CDR1 as LGHNA and CDR2 as YNFKEQ. This CDR3 contains 17 residues. CDR3 residues: CASSQDPRRAINQPQHF. DNA for the CDR3: TGTGCCAGCAGCCAAGATCCGCGGAGGGCCATTAATCAGCCCCAGCATTTT.

The rearrangement uses TRBV2 and TRBJ2-5; unclear D gene. Germline V gene lookup returns CDR1 SNHLY and CDR2 FYNNEI. The CDR3 contains 14 residues. V dropped 3 bases and J dropped 1 base, with 9 bases sitting between them. The CDR3 DNA sequence: TGTGCCAGCAGTGACACGGGCCCCCAAGAGACCCAGTACTTC. Translating gives CASSDTGPQETQYF.

The chain has TRBV20-1 and TRBJ1-2; D is perhaps TRBD1 (6 bases). CDR3 length: 16 amino acids. V lost 5 bases and J lost 1, with 20 bases in between. Germline V gives CDR1 DFQATT, CDR2 SNEGSKA (reference sequence). The CDR3 sequence is CSAGQFPSQHNYGYTF. The CDR3 DNA sequence: TGCAGTGCTGGACAGTTTCCATCTCAGCATAACTATGGCTACACCTTC.

A few counts support this clonotype. J is TRBJ2-7 and V is TRBV10-3; 7 nucleotides align to TRBD1. The CDR3 spans 15 residues. In germline, CDR1 is ENHRY, CDR2 SYGVKD. J gave up 0 bases and V 6 bases, and 8 bases lay outside the gene matches. The CDR3 DNA sequence: TGTGCCATCAGGGACTTGGGACAGAGCTCCTACGAGCAGTACTTC. Its translation is CAIRDLGQSSYEQYF.

Judged by abundance, this clonotype is large. The genes are TRBV10-3 and TRBJ2-5; 7 bases match TRBD2. V shed 3 bases and J 5 bases; nucleotides not matched to a gene: 3. The V gene's germline CDR1 is ENHRY and CDR2 SYGVKD. The CDR3 has 13 amino acids. The CDR3 loop reads CAISEPAGETQYF. The CDR3 nucleotides read TGTGCCATCAGTGAACCAGCGGGGGAGACCCAGTACTTC.

The rearrangement joins TRBV20-1 to TRBJ1-6; 11 bases line up with TRBD1. The V and J ends lost 2 bases and 9 bases, in that order; junction bases with no gene match: 15. Germline CDR1 reads DFQATT; CDR2 reads SNEGSKA (reference sequence). The CDR3 length is 18 residues. The CDR3: CSARPLAPPGQGGSPLHF. The CDR3 DNA reads as TGCAGTGCTAGACCCTTGGCGCCTCCGGGACAGGGGGGTTCACCCCTCCACTTT.

The chain carries TRBV3-1 and TRBJ2-7; unclear D gene. Per germline, CDR1 LGHDT and CDR2 YNNKEL (reference sequence). Trimming took 4 bases from V and 7 from J, leaving 11 bases between them. This CDR3 contains 12 residues. The chain's CDR3 is CASSLVGVEQYF. Here the CDR3 DNA reads TGTGCCAGCAGCCTCGTCGGAGTGGAGCAGTACTTC.

The V call is TRBV6-1, the J call TRBJ2-5, with D possibly TRBD1 on 5 matching bases. Trimming cost V 2 bases and J 8 bases, with 15 bases left between them. CDR3 length: 14 amino acids. CDR1 is MNHNS and CDR2 is SASEGT in the germline V gene. CDR3 amino acids: CASSEMGPQRTQYF. CDR3 DNA sequence: TGTGCCAGCAGTGAAATGGGGCCCCAACGTACCCAGTACTTC.

This sequence joins TRBV20-1 and TRBJ2-5; a possible D gene is TRBD2 (6 bases). The J call may be faulty, since TRBJ2-1 better matches the DNA end. Germline lookup yields CDR1 DFQATT and CDR2 SNEGSKA (reference sequence). The CDR3 is 15 amino acids. The CDR3 DNA sequence: TGCAGTGCTAGAGTAGCAGCGGGCCCACAAGAGACCCAGTTCTTC. Its translation: CSARVAAGPQETQFF.

This clonotype was counted only a few times. Written as DNA, the CDR3 is TGTGCCAGCAGCCTCCTCGAGGTCTCGGGGATTCTAGACGAGCAGTACTTC. Its protein product is CASSLLEVSGILDEQYF. The chain is built from TRBV7-8 and TRBJ2-7, with a tentative D call TRBD2 (5 bases). The CDR3 has 17 residues. V lost 5 bases to trimming and J lost 5 bases, with 25 bases between them. From germline, CDR1 is SGHVS and CDR2 FQNEAQ.

This clonotype was recorded many times. This rearrangement joins TRBV4-1 to TRBJ2-5, with unresolved D. Germline V gene data show CDR1 as MGHRA and CDR2 as YSYEKL. The CDR3 runs 13 residues. V shed 1 base and J shed 2 bases, with 5 bases lying between them. CDR3 coding DNA: TGCGCCAGCAGCCAAGGGGGACAAGAGACCCAGTACTTC. Translating it yields CASSQGGQETQYF.

J is TRBJ1-5 and V is TRBV6-4; 8 nucleotides agree with TRBD1. The germline V gene has CDR1 MRHNA and CDR2 SNTAGT. The junction had 11 bases not matched to a gene; V was cut back by 7 bases and J by 0 bases. This CDR3 comprises 17 residues. The CDR3 DNA is TGTGCCAGCAATTTGGGCCAGGGGGCCCATAGCAATCAGCCCCAGCATTTT. This encodes CASNLGQGAHSNQPQHF.